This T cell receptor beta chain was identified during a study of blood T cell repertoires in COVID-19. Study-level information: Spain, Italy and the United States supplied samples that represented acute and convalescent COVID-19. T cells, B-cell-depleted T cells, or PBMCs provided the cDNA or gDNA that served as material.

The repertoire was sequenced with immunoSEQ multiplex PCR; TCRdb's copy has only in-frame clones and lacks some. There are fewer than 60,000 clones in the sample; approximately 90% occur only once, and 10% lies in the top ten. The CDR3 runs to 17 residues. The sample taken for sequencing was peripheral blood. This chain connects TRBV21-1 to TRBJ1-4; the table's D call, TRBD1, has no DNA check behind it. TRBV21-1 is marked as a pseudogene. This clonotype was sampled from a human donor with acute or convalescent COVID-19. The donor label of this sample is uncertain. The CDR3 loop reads CASSKKTGVGGDEKLFF. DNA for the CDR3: TGTGCCAGCAGCAAAAAGACAGGGGTCGGGGGAGATGAAAAACTGTTTTTT.